The next 2 T cell receptor beta chains were all read from a single sample in a study of PD-L1 blockade in urothelial cancer. Assay used: immunoSEQ multiplex PCR; TCRdb lists only in-frame clones, some missing. Among 50,000 or so clones listed, 84% were seen once. As to time point: pretreatment peripheral blood. The starting material was PBMCs, obtained around atezolizumab (anti-PD-L1) treatment. The receptors derive from a man between 45 and 60 years old with urothelial cancer.

J is TRBJ1-2 and V is TRBV5-4; no clear D. V dropped 3 bases and J dropped 3 bases, with 12 bases sitting between them. CDR3 length: 14 amino acids. Germline CDR1 SGHNT, CDR2 YYREEE (reference sequence). The CDR3 protein is CASSWASPDYGYTF. The CDR3 DNA reads TGTGCCAGCAGCTGGGCCTCTCCGGACTATGGCTACACCTTC.

The rearrangement joins TRBV19 to TRBJ2-1; the match to TRBD2 covers 11 bases. The V gene end was trimmed by 3 bases and the J gene end by 9 bases; junction bases not matched to a gene: 7. CDR1 is LNHDA, CDR2 SQIVND, per germline (reference sequence). The CDR3 is 15 amino acids. The CDR3 bases are TGTGCCAGTAGTATGGAAAATAGCGGGAGGGGTGAGCAGTTCTTC. This translates into CASSMENSGRGEQFF.